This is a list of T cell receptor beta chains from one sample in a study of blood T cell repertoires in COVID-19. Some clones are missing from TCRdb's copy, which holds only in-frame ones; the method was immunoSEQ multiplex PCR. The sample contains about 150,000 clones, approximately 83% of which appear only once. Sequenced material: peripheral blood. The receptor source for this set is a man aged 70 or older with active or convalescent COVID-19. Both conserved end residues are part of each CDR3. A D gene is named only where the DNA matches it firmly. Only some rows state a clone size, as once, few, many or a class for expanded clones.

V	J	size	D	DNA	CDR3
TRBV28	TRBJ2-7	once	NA	TGTGCCAGCAGGGAACCAGGGTACTCCTACGAGCAGTACTTC	CASREPGYSYEQYF
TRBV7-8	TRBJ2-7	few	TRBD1	TGTGCCAGCAGCGCTGGACAGGGGCCAACCTACGAGCAGTACTTC	CASSAGQGPTYEQYF
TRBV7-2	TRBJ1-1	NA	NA	TGTGCCAGCAGCCGCAGCCCGGGGAACACTGAAGCTTTCTTT	CASSRSPGNTEAFF
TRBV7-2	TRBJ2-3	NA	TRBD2	TGTGCCAGCAGCCGGACTAGCGGGATGTCAGATACGCAGTATTTT	CASSRTSGMSDTQYF
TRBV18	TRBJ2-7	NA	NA	TGTGCCAGCTCACCTCATCGACAGGACCCTACCTACGAGCAGTACTTC	CASSPHRQDPTYEQYF
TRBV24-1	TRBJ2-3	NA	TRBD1	TGTGCCACCCAGGGGACAGCCAGCACAGATACGCAGTATTTT	CATQGTASTDTQYF
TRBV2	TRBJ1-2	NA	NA	TGTGCCAGCAGTGAAGCGCTTAGAAGTTATGGCTACACCTTC	CASSEALRSYGYTF
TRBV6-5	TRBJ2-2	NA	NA	TGTGCCAGCACGTCGAACACCGGGGAGCTGTTTTTT	CASTSNTGELFF
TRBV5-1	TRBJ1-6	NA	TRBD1	TGCGCCAGCAGCCCGACAGGGGGTAATTCACCCCTCCACTTT	CASSPTGGNSPLHF
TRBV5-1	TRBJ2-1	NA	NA	TGCGCCAGCAGTGGGCGAGCGGAGGGGAATAGTGAGCAGTTCTTC	CASSGRAEGNSEQFF
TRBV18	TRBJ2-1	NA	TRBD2	TGTGCCAGCTCACCACCCCCAGCGGGAGGATACAATGAGCAGTTCTTC	CASSPPPAGGYNEQFF
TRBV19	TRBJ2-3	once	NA	TGTGCCAGTAGTATATATCCCAGGGTTGGAGATACGCAGTATTTT	CASSIYPRVGDTQYF
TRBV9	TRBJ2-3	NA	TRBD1	TGTGCCAGCAGCGCCCGACAGGGAAGCACAGATACGCAGTATTTT	CASSARQGSTDTQYF
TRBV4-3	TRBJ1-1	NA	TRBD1	TGCGCCAGCAGCCAAGATTTGGGGACAGTCCACGTCGGAGCTTTCTTT	CASSQDLGTVHVGAFF
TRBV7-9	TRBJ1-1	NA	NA	TGTGCCAGCAGCTTTACCGGGACTAAAGCTTTCTTT	CASSFTGTKAFF
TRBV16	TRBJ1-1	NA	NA	TGTGCCAGCAGCCCTAGTCAGGCGGGCACTGAAGCTTTCTTT	CASSPSQAGTEAFF
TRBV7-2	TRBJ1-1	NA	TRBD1	TGTGCCAGCAGCGCCCCAGGGGGTGGAGGAACTGAAGCTTTCTTT	CASSAPGGGGTEAFF
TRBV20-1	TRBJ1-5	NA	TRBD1	TGCAGTGCCAGTAGACAGGGGGGGAATCAGCCCCAGCATTTT	CSASRQGGNQPQHF
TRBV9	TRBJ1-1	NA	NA	TGTGCCAGCAGCGGCGGACAGCAAGGGACTGAAGCTTTCTTT	CASSGGQQGTEAFF
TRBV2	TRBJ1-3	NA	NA	TGTGCCAGCAGGGCAGGGCGAACCGGAAACACCATATATTTT	CASRAGRTGNTIYF
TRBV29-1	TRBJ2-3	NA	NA	TGCAGCGCCATGACCGGGACAGATACGCAGTATTTT	CSAMTGTDTQYF
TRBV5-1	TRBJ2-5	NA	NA	TGCGCCAGCAGCTTGTCGCAGGGGTTACAGACCCAGTACTTC	CASSLSQGLQTQYF
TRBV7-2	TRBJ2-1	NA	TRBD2	TGTGCCAGCAGACTTCAGACTAGCGGGATTACGGCGGGTGAGCAGTTCTTC	CASRLQTSGITAGEQFF
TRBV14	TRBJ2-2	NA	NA	TGTGCCAGCAGCCAAAATATCCTCGCGAACACCGGGGAGCTGTTTTTT	CASSQNILANTGELFF
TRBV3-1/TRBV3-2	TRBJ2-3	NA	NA	TGTGCCAGCAGCCACGCTCACTGGGGCGGGGACCGCACAGATACGCAGTATTTT	CASSHAHWGGDRTDTQYF
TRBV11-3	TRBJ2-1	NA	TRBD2	TGTGCCAGCAGCTTAGGAGGGGCGCAGGCAACGGGAGGGCAGTTCTTC	CASSLGGAQATGGQFF
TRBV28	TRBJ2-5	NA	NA	TGTGCCAGCAGTTATCGGGTTTCGGTGGAGACCCAGTACTTC	CASSYRVSVETQYF
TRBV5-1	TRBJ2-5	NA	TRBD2	TGCGCCAGCAGCGCCGCCGGGACTAGCGAAGAGACCCAGTACTTC	CASSAAGTSEETQYF
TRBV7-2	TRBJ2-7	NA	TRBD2	TGTGCCAGCAGCTTGGGGAAGGGACTATCTATCTACGAGCAGTACTTC	CASSLGKGLSIYEQYF
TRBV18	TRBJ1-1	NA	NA	TGTGCCAGCTCAACACTAGACAGCAACACTGAAGCTTTCTTT	CASSTLDSNTEAFF
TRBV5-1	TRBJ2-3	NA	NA	TGCGCCAGCAGCTTAGGGGGAGCAGATACGCAGTATTTT	CASSLGGADTQYF
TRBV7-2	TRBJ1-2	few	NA	TGTGCCAGCAGCCCCCGTGACAGTTTGCAAGGCTACACCTTC	CASSPRDSLQGYTF
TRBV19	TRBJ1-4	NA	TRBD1	TGTGCCAGTATGCCCCCTGAGGACAGGGGAGATGAAAAACTGTTTTTT	CASMPPEDRGDEKLFF
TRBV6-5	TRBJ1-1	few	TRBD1	TGTGCCAGCAGTAGCAGACAGGGGCGAGCTTTCTTT	CASSSRQGRAFF
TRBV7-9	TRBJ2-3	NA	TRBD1	TGTGCCAGCAGCCAGGGGCTCCCCAGGGGGTTCACAGATACGCAGTATTTT	CASSQGLPRGFTDTQYF
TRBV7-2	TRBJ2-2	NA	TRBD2	TGTGCCAGCAGCTGGGACTACAACACCGGGGAGCTGTTTTTT	CASSWDYNTGELFF
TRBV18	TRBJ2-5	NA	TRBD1	TGTGCCAGCTCACCATCCGGGACAGCCCAAGAGACCCAGTACTTC	CASSPSGTAQETQYF
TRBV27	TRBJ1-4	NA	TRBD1	TGTGCCAGCAGTCCCGGACAGGGAGCAACTAATGAAAAACTGTTTTTT	CASSPGQGATNEKLFF
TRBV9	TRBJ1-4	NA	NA	TGTGCCAGCAGCCCGGGGTCGGGAAATGAAAAACTGTTTTTT	CASSPGSGNEKLFF